Following are 19 T cell receptor beta chains from one sample sequenced in a study of tumor and adjacent non-tumor tissue in lung cancer. TCRbeta libraries were built with three rounds of nested PCR, modified from ARM-PCR. From the multiplex PCR reads, TCRdb called clonotypes with MiXCR, one entry per CDR3 protein. The data hold about 100,000 distinct CDR3 sequences, with around three fifths observed a single time. RNA was extracted from bulk tissue without any cell sorting. More than 3 cm separated this lung sample from the edge of the tumor. The sequencing input was distant non-tumor lung tissue. The receptors derive from a man aged 30 to 39 with non-small cell lung cancer.

With regard to this clonotype: This could be a read error, since a much larger clone is one nucleotide away. The rearrangement uses TRBV4-1 and TRBJ2-3; D is perhaps TRBD2 (5 bases). The CDR3 runs to 15 residues. Germline-derived CDR1 and CDR2 are MGHRA and YSYEKL. The CDR3, as DNA: TGCGCCATCAGCCAAGAGGGAGTGGGCACAGATACGCAGTATTTT. Protein sequence: CAISQEGVGTDTQYF.

The chain carries TRBV5-4 and TRBJ2-1, with D hard to call. Per the germline V gene, CDR1 is SGHNT and CDR2 is YYREEE (reference sequence). The CDR3 is 12 residues long. Trimming took off 4 bases at V and 5 bases at J, with 7 bases between the two ends. CDR3 residues: CASSLGDNEQFF. In DNA form, the CDR3 reads TGTGCCAGCAGCCTTGGCGACAATGAGCAGTTCTTC.

This clonotype was detected once. Mismatch with germline at one junction end may stem from a read error. The chain combines TRBV6-5 with TRBJ1-2, with D maybe TRBD1 (6 bases). The length of the CDR3 is 14 residues. Germline values: CDR1 MNHEY, CDR2 SVGAGI. The chain's CDR3 is CASSRSRGNYGYTF. Here the CDR3 DNA reads TGTGCCAGCAGCCGTTCGAGGGGGAACTATGGTTACACCTTC.

This clonotype showed up many times. V usage is TRBV6-2 or TRBV6-3 and J usage is TRBJ1-1; D unclear. V was trimmed by 4 bases and J by 7 bases, leaving 7 bases between them. The CDR3 runs to 11 residues. Looked up from germline, CDR1 is MNHEY and CDR2 is SVGEGT. The CDR3 DNA follows: TGTGCCAGCAGTTCTCGGGGTGAAGCTTTCTTT. This encodes CASSSRGEAFF.

V gene TRBV20-1 combines with J gene TRBJ2-1; D could derive from TRBD1 or TRBD2 (5 bases each). The germline CDR1 and CDR2 sequences are DFQATT and SNEGSKA (reference sequence). The CDR3 runs 13 residues. CDR3 sequence: CGTRGAGRAEQFF. CDR3 bases: TGCGGTACTAGAGGCGCAGGGCGGGCTGAGCAGTTCTTC.

The chain employs TRBV5-1 and TRBJ2-6; D perhaps matches TRBD1 (5 bases). The CDR3 length is 14 residues. Trimming took 7 bases from V and 2 from J, leaving 10 bases between them. Germline V gene lookup returns CDR1 SGHRS and CDR2 YFSETQ. Here the CDR3 reads CASPDSTGANVLTF. DNA for the CDR3: TGCGCCAGCCCAGACAGTACTGGGGCCAACGTCCTGACTTTC.

The chain couples TRBV20-1 to TRBJ2-2; D call uncertain. Trimming pared 3 bases from V and 9 bases from J, leaving 17 bases between. CDR3 length: 14 residues. Germline-derived CDR1 and CDR2 are DFQATT and SNEGSKA (reference sequence). The CDR3 coding sequence is TGCAGTGCTAGGTCTGGGGTTGTGACCAGGGAGCTGTTTTTT. Amino acids: CSARSGVVTRELFF.

For this clonotype: This CDR3 fails to terminate in the conserved phenylalanine or tryptophan, so it likely reflects a read error. V and J are TRBV6-5 and TRBJ1-5; no firm D call. Germline V CDR1 and CDR2: MNHEY, SVGAGI. This CDR3 has 14 amino acids. V was trimmed by 8 bases and J by 1 base, leaving 12 bases between them. In DNA form, the CDR3 reads TGTGCCAGCTGGGGAGGGCGGAGCAATCAGCCCCAGCATTCT. This encodes CASWGGRSNQPQHS.

The chain combines TRBV29-1 with TRBJ2-7, with TRBD1 identical over 7 bases. V lost 5 bases to trimming and J lost 9 bases; unmatched junction nucleotides: 13. In germline, CDR1 is SQVTM, CDR2 ANQGSEA. The CDR3 is 13 residues long. The CDR3 sequence: CSVRLRQGYMQYF. The CDR3 coding sequence is TGCAGCGTTCGACTGCGACAGGGTTACATGCAGTACTTC.

This clonotype was counted many times. The rearrangement uses TRBV10-1 and TRBJ1-1; D gene ambiguous. V was shortened by 9 bases and J by 10 bases, with 12 bases between the two germline ends. CDR1 WNHNN and CDR2 SYGVQD come from the germline V gene (reference sequence). CDR3 length equals 10 residues. The CDR3 DNA reads as TGCGCCAGGCCGGGGATCGCAGCTTTCTTT. Its translation is CARPGIAAFF.

This sequence joins TRBV29-1 and TRBJ2-7; TRBD1 matches 10 bases. The CDR3 has 16 amino acids. Germline V gene sequence: CDR1 SQVTM, CDR2 ANQGSEA. This chain's CDR3 is CRASKLWGQGTDEQYF. CDR3 nucleotides: TGCAGGGCCTCAAAATTATGGGGACAGGGGACTGACGAGCAGTACTTC.

Comments on this clonotype: The junction differs from germline at one of its ends, possibly a read error. This chain links TRBV12-3 or TRBV12-4 with TRBJ2-7; no firm D call. CDR3 size: 11 residues. Here the CDR3 DNA reads TGTGCCTGCAGTTTTAGGTGCGAGCAGTACTTC. It is translated as CACSFRCEQYF.

The CDR3 DNA reads TGCAGTGCAATGCGGGAGGGACCGTACTATGAGCAGTACTTC. Amino acid sequence: CSAMREGPYYEQYF. J is TRBJ2-7 and V is TRBV20-1; TRBD2 matches at 9 bases. Germline CDR1 is DFQATT and CDR2 is SNEGSKA (reference sequence). V was clipped by 6 bases and J by 7 bases; unmatched bases: 13. The CDR3 spans 14 residues.

This clonotype was observed a handful of times. This may come from a read error, since a much larger clone is one base off. This chain links TRBV4-3 with TRBJ2-1; 8 bases line up with TRBD2. The CDR3 spans 19 residues. With V trimmed by 0 bases and J by 0 bases, 10 bases remained unmatched. Germline values: CDR1 LGHNA, CDR2 YSLEER. The CDR3 DNA reads as TGCGCCAGCAGCCAAGATCGGATCAGCGGGGGCAACTCCTACAATGAGCAGTTCTTC. Translating it yields CASSQDRISGGNSYNEQFF.

The CDR3 nucleotides are TGTGCCAACATCGAGGGATTAGCCATTGGCGAGCAGTACTTC. Amino acid sequence: CANIEGLAIGEQYF. The chain uses TRBV6-2 or TRBV6-3 and TRBJ2-7; D is possibly TRBD2 (5 bases). Germline CDR1 MNHEY, CDR2 SVGEGT. The CDR3 sequence is 14 residues long. Between the trimmed V and J ends, which lost 10 bases and 6 bases, there was a span of 22 bases.

In the case of this clonotype: Sequence at one end of the junction differs from germline and may be a read error. This CDR3 is CANSLVVRSSYNTPLHF. In nucleotides, the CDR3 is TGTGCCAACAGCTTGGTGGTGAGAAGCTCCTATAATACACCCCTCCACTTT. The chain carries TRBV5-5 and TRBJ1-6; D uncertain. The CDR3 totals 17 residues. CDR1 and CDR2 from the germline V gene are SGHKS and YYEKEE (reference sequence).

This rearrangement joins TRBV5-6 to TRBJ2-1; 7 bases match TRBD1. Per germline, CDR1 SGHDT and CDR2 YYEEEE. This CDR3 is built from 15 residues. The V and J ends lost 4 bases and 4 bases, in that order; junction bases with no gene match: 8. The CDR3 coding sequence is TGTGCCAGCAGCCCGGATAGGGGGCCTTACAATGAGCAGTTCTTC. It translates to CASSPDRGPYNEQFF.

The chain links TRBV11-2 to TRBJ2-2; D remains unclear. The CDR3 covers 14 residues. Germline V gene sequence: CDR1 SGHAT, CDR2 FQNNGV. V lost 5 bases and J 8 bases, leaving 15 bases between the germline ends. The DNA for the CDR3 is TGTGCCAGCAGCCCCATCCAGCTCGGGGGGGAGCTGTTTTTT. This translates into CASSPIQLGGELFF.

A word on this clonotype: Since a much larger clone is just one base distant, this may be a read error. The chain recombines TRBV5-5 with TRBJ2-5, with a weak D call TRBD1 (6 bases). Germline V gives CDR1 SGHKS, CDR2 YYEKEE (reference sequence). The CDR3 is made up of 13 amino acids. Between the trimmed V and J ends, which lost 4 bases and 7 bases, there was a span of 14 bases. The CDR3 DNA sequence: TGTGCCAGCAGCCTCCAGGGGAGCGGGACCCAGTACTTC. Translation: CASSLQGSGTQYF.